This T cell receptor (beta chain) was sequenced for a study of T cell changes during pregnancy in multiple sclerosis. This clone was detected a few times. The germline V and J ends were trimmed by 0 bases and 7 bases, with 6 bases remaining between them. The CDR3 runs 11 residues. Germline-derived CDR1 and CDR2 are DFQATT and SNEGSKA (reference sequence). Clones were sequenced by immunoSEQ multiplex PCR, and TCRdb holds only the in-frame ones, with some missing. Of some 81,000 clones in the sample, just over 90% were seen once. The source material was peripheral blood, sampled after pregnancy. V is TRBV20-1 and J is TRBJ2-5; no clear D gene. The receptor's source is a female donor in good health, enrolled as a control in a pregnancy study. CDR3 residues: CSARDVATQYF. CDR3 nucleotides: TGCAGTGCTAGAGACGTAGCGACCCAGTACTTC.